This T cell receptor (beta chain) derives from a study of blood T cell repertoires in COVID-19. Authors' processing steps: Amplifying reference gene primers gave estimates of nucleated cell counts. Data came from immunoSEQ multiplex PCR; TCRdb stores just in-frame clones and leaves some out. Clone size and V and J calls were adopted from that table, with D and trimming inferred from the DNA. The sample lists about 36,000 clones, almost 90% occurring once. CDR3 length: 13 residues. Material for sequencing was peripheral blood. The origin of this receptor is a man in his sixties with active or convalescent COVID-19. The V gene is TRBV21-1, the J gene TRBJ2-1; TRBD1, the table's D call, lacks a check against the DNA. TRBV21-1 is designated a pseudogene. CDR3 nucleotide sequence: TGTGCCAGCAGATGGACAGGGGACAATGAGCAGTTCTTC. Protein sequence: CASRWTGDNEQFF.